Listed below are T cell receptor beta chains from one sample, sequenced in a study of blood T cell repertoires in COVID-19. The data were produced by immunoSEQ multiplex PCR, yet TCRdb's version contains in-frame clones alone and is incomplete. Of about 90,000 clones in the sample, almost 95% are singletons; the top ten hold around 6%. The source material was peripheral blood. The receptors were gathered from a woman aged 60-70 years with active COVID-19. Each CDR3 is given with its conserved first and last residue. A D gene is named only where the DNA matches it firmly. Clone size is not always given. Where it is, it says once, few, many or a class for expanded clones.

CDR3 protein,CDR3 DNA,D gene,V gene,J gene,clone size
CASNRNGGSPLHF,TGTGCCAGCAACCGGAACGGAGGTTCACCCCTCCACTTT,NA,TRBV27,TRBJ1-6,NA
CASSQGGEAFF,TGTGCCAGCAGCCAAGGAGGCGAAGCTTTCTTT,NA,TRBV3-1/TRBV3-2,TRBJ1-1,few
CASSLGQGAQNYGYTF,TGTGCCAGCAGCTTGGGACAGGGGGCGCAGAACTATGGCTACACCTTC,TRBD1,TRBV5-6,TRBJ1-2,NA
CASRIDSNQPQHF,TGTGCCAGCAGAATAGATAGCAATCAGCCCCAGCATTTT,NA,TRBV28,TRBJ1-5,NA
CASGLWQGEKLFF,TGTGCTAGTGGTTTGTGGCAGGGAGAAAAACTGTTTTTT,NA,TRBV12-5,TRBJ1-4,NA
CASRGGGEWDTEAFF,TGTGCCAGCAGGGGTGGGGGGGAGTGGGACACTGAAGCTTTCTTT,NA,TRBV27,TRBJ1-1,NA
CASSTRGKAEKLFF,TGTGCCAGCAGCACCAGGGGGAAGGCTGAAAAACTGTTTTTT,TRBD1,TRBV2,TRBJ1-4,NA
CASKTRAGTSSEQFF,TGTGCCAGCAAGACGAGGGCAGGCACATCCAGTGAGCAGTTCTTC,NA,TRBV11-2,TRBJ2-1,NA
CASSLASGRSGDEQFF,TGCGCCAGCAGCTTGGCTAGCGGGAGAAGTGGCGATGAGCAGTTCTTC,TRBD2,TRBV5-1,TRBJ2-1,NA
CASSPGLAGGQNEQFF,TGTGCCAGCAGCCCGGGACTAGCGGGGGGTCAAAATGAGCAGTTCTTC,TRBD2,TRBV7-2,TRBJ2-1,NA
CASSKEGTGDPTTYEQYF,TGTGCCAGCAGCAAAGAGGGGACAGGGGACCCTACAACCTACGAGCAGTACTTC,NA,TRBV21-1,TRBJ2-7,once
CASSEARSGNTEAFF,TGTGCCAGCAGTGAAGCAAGGTCAGGGAACACTGAAGCTTTCTTT,NA,TRBV25-1,TRBJ1-1,NA
CASSGTASSYEQYF,TGTGCCAGCAGTGGTACAGCAAGCTCCTACGAGCAGTACTTC,NA,TRBV28,TRBJ2-7,NA
CASTLGTGSNQPQHF,TGTGCCAGCACCTTAGGGACAGGAAGCAATCAGCCCCAGCATTTT,TRBD1,TRBV2,TRBJ1-5,NA
CASSLSAGLLHEQYF,TGTGCCAGCAGCTTATCGGCAGGGCTTCTCCACGAGCAGTACTTC,NA,TRBV7-9,TRBJ2-7,NA
CASSQSSWGEDGYTF,TGTGCCAGCAGTCAATCCTCGTGGGGAGAGGATGGCTACACCTTC,NA,TRBV28,TRBJ1-2,few
CASTRVVSNQPQHF,TGTGCCAGTACGCGCGTAGTGAGCAATCAGCCCCAGCATTTT,NA,TRBV19,TRBJ1-5,NA
CASSWGGTQGWRNTEAFF,TGTGCCAGCAGCTGGGGGGGGACCCAGGGTTGGAGGAACACTGAAGCTTTCTTT,NA,TRBV5-8,TRBJ1-1,NA
CASSIDGVLNYGYTF,TGTGCCAGTAGTATTGACGGGGTATTGAACTATGGCTACACCTTC,NA,TRBV19,TRBJ1-2,NA
CASSQDGRTTNIQYF,TGTGCCAGCAGCCAAGATGGCAGAACAACAAACATTCAGTACTTC,NA,TRBV14,TRBJ2-4,NA